This TCR beta chain was retrieved from a study of blood T cell repertoires in COVID-19. This clone appeared a few times. The CDR3 loop spans 13 amino acids. Germline-derived CDR1 and CDR2 are LGHDT and YNNKEL (reference sequence). V lost 4 bases to trimming and J lost 0 bases, with 7 bases between them. Using immunoSEQ multiplex PCR, the repertoire was profiled, and TCRdb retains in-frame clones only, with some absent. The sample has 200,000 to 250,000 clones, under 90% seen once. Sequenced material: peripheral blood. The sequence was collected from a woman aged 80 or over with acute or convalescent COVID-19. This chain links TRBV3-1 (or the pseudogene TRBV3-2) with TRBJ2-7; D is perhaps TRBD2 (5 bases). CDR3 residues: CASSLEGSYEQYF. The DNA for the CDR3 is TGTGCCAGCAGCCTCGAGGGCTCCTACGAGCAGTACTTC.